This is a list of T cell receptor beta chains from one sample in a study of blood T cell repertoires in COVID-19. Profiled with immunoSEQ multiplex PCR; TCRdb holds only in-frame clones, not every one. The repertoire holds 200,000 to 250,000 clones, with more than 80% as singletons. Input material: PBMCs or T cells enriched from blood (not recorded which). Receptor source: a man aged 35 to 55 who had recovered from COVID-19. Each CDR3 is given with its conserved first and last residue. Clone size is given for some rows only: seen once, a few or many times, or a class if the clone is expanded.

size | J | V | CDR3
- | TRBJ1-2 | TRBV12-3/TRBV12-4 | CASSRQGSYGYTF
- | TRBJ2-6 | TRBV19 | CASSRDSSSGANVLTF
once | TRBJ1-3 | TRBV30 | CAWSSYGKGTGGLRGNTIYF
- | TRBJ1-2 | TRBV20-1 | CSASWVGGYGYTF
- | TRBJ1-4 | TRBV30 | CASGTGGGTNEKLFF
- | TRBJ1-6 | TRBV9 | CASSATIRDSPLHF
- | TRBJ2-5 | TRBV11-2 | CASSWSMGQSIETQYF
- | TRBJ2-4 | TRBV7-3 | CASSFDRGNIQYF
- | TRBJ2-1 | TRBV24-1 | CATSSQKEQFF
- | TRBJ1-2 | TRBV2 | CASSEDRGRNYGYTF
- | TRBJ1-6 | TRBV18 | CASSPGQHNSPLHF
- | TRBJ1-2 | TRBV7-9 | CASSKGGDYGYTF
- | TRBJ1-5 | TRBV19 | CASSIRGNQPQHF